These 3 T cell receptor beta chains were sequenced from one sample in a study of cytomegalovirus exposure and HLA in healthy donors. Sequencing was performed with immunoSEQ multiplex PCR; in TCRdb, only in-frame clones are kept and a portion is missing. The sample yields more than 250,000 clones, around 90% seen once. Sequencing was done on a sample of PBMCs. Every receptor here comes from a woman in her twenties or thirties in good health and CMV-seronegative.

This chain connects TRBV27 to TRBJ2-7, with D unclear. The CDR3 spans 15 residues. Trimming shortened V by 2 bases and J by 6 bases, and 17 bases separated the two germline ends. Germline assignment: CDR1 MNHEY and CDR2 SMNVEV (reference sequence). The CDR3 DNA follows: TGTGCCAGCAGTTTAAGTCCCAGGCCCCCCTCCGAGCAGTACTTC. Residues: CASSLSPRPPSEQYF.

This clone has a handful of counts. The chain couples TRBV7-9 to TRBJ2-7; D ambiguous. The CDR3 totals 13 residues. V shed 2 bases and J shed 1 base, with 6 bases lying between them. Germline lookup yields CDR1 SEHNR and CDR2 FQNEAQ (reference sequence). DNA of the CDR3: TGTGCCAGCAGCTTACACGGATCCTACGAGCAGTACTTC. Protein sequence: CASSLHGSYEQYF. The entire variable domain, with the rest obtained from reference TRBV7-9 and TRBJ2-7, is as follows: DTGVSQNPRHKITKRGQNVTFRCDPISEHNRLYWYRQTLGQGPEFLTYFQNEAQLEKSRLLSDRFSAERPKGSFSTLEIQRTEQGDSAMYLCASSLHGSYEQYFGPGTRLTVT.

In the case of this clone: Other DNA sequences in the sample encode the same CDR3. The CDR3 DNA sequence: TGCGCCAGCAGCGGGTCCTACGAGCAGTACTTC. Protein product: CASSGSYEQYF. The chain employs TRBV5-1 and TRBJ2-7; D remains unclear. This CDR3 is built from 11 residues. Trimming shortened V by 4 bases and J by 1 base, and 3 bases separated the two germline ends. Germline V gene lookup returns CDR1 SGHRS and CDR2 YFSETQ.